This T cell receptor beta chain was observed in a study of T cell responses to AZD1222 COVID-19 vaccine. Study conclusions and caveats: Distributed over spike, vaccine-associated CD4 TCRs predominated at 160-218 and 743-854.

Remarks on this clone: As yet, its antigen is unknown.

The repertoire was sequenced with immunoSEQ multiplex PCR; TCRdb's copy has only in-frame clones and lacks some. The table records more than 150,000 clones, approximately 89% of them present only once. The V end lost 2 bases, the J end lost 4 bases, and 18 bases lay between the germline ends. The CDR3 runs to 16 residues. Germline V gene lookup returns CDR1 KGHSH and CDR2 LQKENI. This receptor was obtained from an adult who received the AZD1222 COVID-19 vaccine. The sequenced sample was peripheral blood, obtained 28 days after the second AZD1222 dose. This rearrangement joins TRBV18 to TRBJ2-7; TRBD1 is a possible D gene (6 bases). This chain's CDR3 is CASSPNVQGFRYEQYF. In DNA form, the CDR3 reads TGTGCCAGCTCACCAAATGTACAGGGTTTCCGATACGAGCAGTACTTC.